The next 14 T cell receptor beta chains were all read from a single sample in a study of cytomegalovirus exposure and HLA in healthy donors. The study ran its PCR with 60 Vbeta and 13 Jbeta primers. This table comes from immunoSEQ multiplex PCR, and its TCRdb copy is limited to in-frame clones, with some not included. The repertoire holds about 150,000 clones, with 80% as singletons. The sequencing input was PBMCs. These receptor sequences come from a woman aged 40 to 55 in good health and CMV-seropositive.

V usage is TRBV6-4 and J usage is TRBJ2-5, with TRBD2 identical over 8 bases. Germline assignment: CDR1 MRHNA and CDR2 SNTAGT. CDR3 size: 15 residues. J gave up 4 bases and V 3 bases, and 7 bases lay outside the gene matches. The CDR3 region is CASSERTSRGETQYF. In DNA, the CDR3 is TGTGCCAGCAGTGAAAGGACTAGCCGTGGAGAGACCCAGTACTTC.

Only a few counts were recorded for this clone. V gene TRBV11-2 combines with J gene TRBJ2-7; 10 positions match TRBD1. The junction had 4 bases not matched to a gene; V was cut back by 0 bases and J by 2 bases. CDR1 and CDR2 (germline): SGHAT, FQNNGV. The CDR3 is 16 residues long. CDR3 loop: CASSLEGQGLPYEQYF. The CDR3 DNA reads TGTGCCAGCAGCTTAGAGGGACAGGGGTTACCCTACGAGCAGTACTTC. The full variable domain, rest sourced from reference TRBV11-2 and TRBJ2-7, is EAGVAQSPRYKIIEKRQSVAFWCNPISGHATLYWYQQILGQGPKLLIQFQNNGVVDDSQLPKDRFSAERLKGVDSTLKIQPAKLEDSAVYLCASSLEGQGLPYEQYFGPGTRLTVT.

The CDR3 DNA is TGTGCCAGCAGCCCAGCGACAGATACGCAGTATTTT. It is translated as CASSPATDTQYF. The chain is built from TRBV13 and TRBJ2-3, with D unresolved. Deletions cut 5 bases from V and 3 bases from J, with 6 bases between. The CDR3 extends over 12 amino acids. Germline CDR1 and CDR2: PRHDT and FYEKMQ (reference sequence).

This chain joins TRBV6-6 and TRBJ1-1; 9 bases align to TRBD1. The germline CDR1 and CDR2 sequences are MNHNY and SVGAGI (reference sequence). This CDR3 is built from 14 residues. The V gene end was trimmed by 7 bases and the J gene end by 3 bases; junction bases not matched to a gene: 6. CDR3 nucleotide sequence: TGTGCCAGCAAAAGACAGGGGGAATACACTGAAGCTTTCTTT. Translating it yields CASKRQGEYTEAFF.

The J gene is TRBJ2-3, the V gene TRBV7-2; perhaps TRBD2 as D (7 bases). Trimming removed 3 bases from V and 3 bases from J, with 16 bases in between. This CDR3 region has 16 residues. Germline V gives CDR1 SGHTA, CDR2 FQGNSA. The CDR3 coding sequence is TGTGCCAGCAGCTTTAGGCGGGGGCAGGGAACAGATACGCAGTATTTT. It is translated as CASSFRRGQGTDTQYF.

This clone appeared a single time. The chain employs TRBV6-1 and TRBJ2-5; 10 bases align to TRBD2. CDR1 is MNHNS, CDR2 SASEGT, per germline. Trimming took 1 base from V and 5 from J; bases not matched to a gene: 4. There are 15 residues in the CDR3. This chain's CDR3 is CASSEGVSGRETQYF. Here the CDR3 DNA reads TGTGCCAGCAGTGAAGGTGTTAGCGGGAGGGAGACCCAGTACTTC.

The V and J genes are TRBV29-1 and TRBJ1-2; tentative D call: TRBD1 (6 bases). CDR1 and CDR2 from the germline V gene are SQVTM and ANQGSEA. The V end lost 6 bases, the J end lost 4 bases, and 15 bases lay between the germline ends. The CDR3 is 13 residues long. CDR3 DNA sequence: TGCAGCGTGGACACCGGGACACGCTATGGCTACACCTTC. Translation gives CSVDTGTRYGYTF.

The chain has TRBV15 and TRBJ2-7; 8 bases map to TRBD2. This CDR3 is built from 17 residues. Germline trimming cut 1 base from V and 7 bases from J; bases unmatched to any gene: 15. CDR1 and CDR2 from the germline V gene are LNHNV and YYDKDF (reference sequence). The CDR3 DNA is TGTGCCACCAGCAGAGTACCAACTAGCGGTCTAGGAGGGGAGCAGTACTTC. Protein: CATSRVPTSGLGGEQYF.

This clone was seen once. The chain has TRBV9 and TRBJ2-1, with 9 bases matching TRBD1. The CDR3 covers 19 residues. CDR1 and CDR2 from the germline V gene are SGDLS and YYNGEE. V was clipped by 3 bases and J by 0 bases; unmatched bases: 13. The CDR3 DNA reads TGTGCCAGCAGCGGTCGGACAGGGGACTTCTCCAGCTCCTACAATGAGCAGTTCTTC. As protein: CASSGRTGDFSSSYNEQFF.

CDR3 in amino acids: CASSLDGTRPGELFF. CDR3 sequence (DNA): TGCGCCAGCAGCTTGGACGGGACTAGACCCGGGGAGCTGTTTTTT. The chain recombines TRBV5-1 with TRBJ2-2; 8 bases are a match to TRBD2. CDR3 length equals 15 residues. V lost 0 bases to trimming and J lost 6 bases; unmatched junction nucleotides: 4. Germline assignment: CDR1 SGHRS and CDR2 YFSETQ.

The genes are TRBV5-1 and TRBJ2-1, with 7 bases lining up with TRBD2. This CDR3 spans 16 amino acids. From germline, CDR1 is SGHRS and CDR2 YFSETQ. Germline trimming cut 0 bases from V and 6 bases from J; bases unmatched to any gene: 9. DNA of the CDR3: TGCGCCAGCAGCTTGGGGGGTGCTAGCGGACTCAATGAGCAGTTCTTC. Translation gives CASSLGGASGLNEQFF.

This rearrangement joins TRBV6-1 to TRBJ2-7, with 8 bases identical to TRBD2. The CDR3 extends over 19 amino acids. With 2 bases clipped from V and 4 bases from J, the junction kept 19 bases outside the gene matches. The germline V gene encodes CDR1 MNHNS and CDR2 SASEGT. The CDR3 DNA sequence: TGTGCCAGCAGTGAACGTACGGGTGGAACGAGCGGGAGAAGGTACGAGCAGTACTTC. The encoded protein is CASSERTGGTSGRRYEQYF.

This chain joins TRBV6-5 and TRBJ1-1, with 9 bases that match TRBD1. This CDR3 is 14 amino acids long. After removal of 0 bases from V and 5 bases from J, the junction contained 1 base not matched to a gene. CDR1 and CDR2 from the germline V gene are MNHEY and SVGAGI. CDR3 bases: TGTGCCAGCAGTTACTCGACAGGGGGGACTGAAGCTTTCTTT. This gives the protein CASSYSTGGTEAFF.

This chain uses TRBV18 with TRBJ1-3; no definite D call. The CDR3 length is 14 residues. The germline V gene encodes CDR1 KGHSH and CDR2 LQKENI. Trimming shortened V by 3 bases and J by 2 bases, and 8 bases separated the two germline ends. The CDR3, as DNA: TGTGCCAGCTCACCTAGGGAGGCTGGAAACACCATATATTTT. Amino acids: CASSPREAGNTIYF.